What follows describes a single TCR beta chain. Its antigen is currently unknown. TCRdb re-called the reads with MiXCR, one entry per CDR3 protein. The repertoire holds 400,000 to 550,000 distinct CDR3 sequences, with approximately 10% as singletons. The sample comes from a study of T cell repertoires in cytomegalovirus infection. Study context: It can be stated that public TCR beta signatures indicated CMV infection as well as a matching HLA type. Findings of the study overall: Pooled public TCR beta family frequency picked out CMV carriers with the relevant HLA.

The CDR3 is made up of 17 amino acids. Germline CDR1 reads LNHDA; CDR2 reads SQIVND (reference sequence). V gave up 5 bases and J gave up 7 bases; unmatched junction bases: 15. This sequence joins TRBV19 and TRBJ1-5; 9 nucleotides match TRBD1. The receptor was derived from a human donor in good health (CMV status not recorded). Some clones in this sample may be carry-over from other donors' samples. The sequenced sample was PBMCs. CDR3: CASSLFIGGTGNQPQHF. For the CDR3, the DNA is TGTGCCAGTAGTCTCTTCATCGGAGGGACAGGGAACCAGCCCCAGCATTTT.